Shown below are 2 T cell receptor beta chains from a single sample sequenced in a study of blood T cell repertoires in COVID-19. Only in-frame clones appear in the TCRdb table, and some are missing; sequencing was by immunoSEQ multiplex PCR. The sample yields tens of thousands of clones, 85% seen once. The sample comprised peripheral blood. Receptor source: a human donor in a cohort sampled during active COVID-19.

V gene TRBV7-6 combines with J gene TRBJ2-1; 8 nucleotides match TRBD2. The germline V gene encodes CDR1 SGHVS and CDR2 FNYEAQ. This CDR3 comprises 14 residues. J was trimmed by 5 bases and V by 5 bases; bases with no gene match: 5. The CDR3 DNA sequence: TGTGCCAGCAGCCCCCGACTAGCGAACAATGAGCAGTTCTTC. Amino acids: CASSPRLANNEQFF.

The chain combines TRBV30 with TRBJ2-2; possibly TRBD1 for D (6 bases). This CDR3 region has 13 residues. Germline loops: CDR1 GTSNPN, CDR2 SVGIG (reference sequence). Trimming removed 1 base at V and 5 bases at J, with 8 bases between. CDR3 amino acids: CAWSAQGTGELFF. CDR3 in DNA: TGTGCCTGGAGTGCCCAGGGGACCGGGGAGCTGTTTTTT.